This T cell receptor (beta chain) was documented in a study of cytomegalovirus exposure and HLA in healthy donors. Germline V CDR1 and CDR2: SGHVS, FQNEAQ. The V end lost 4 bases, the J end lost 7 bases, and 29 bases lay between the germline ends. This CDR3 comprises 19 residues. The PCR was carried out with 60 Vbeta primers and 13 Jbeta primers. TCRdb's table, derived via immunoSEQ multiplex PCR, lists solely in-frame clones and lacks some. This sample has under 250,000 clones, with 70% to 85% found just once. Details on this clone: The antigen remains undetermined.

There were likely unrecorded immune exposures, though donors were nominally healthy when sampled. Study-wide points: The study flagged fewer than 200 TCR beta chains as cytomegalovirus-associated.

The receptor's source is a man aged 45-65 years in good health and CMV-seronegative. Sequenced: PBMCs. V usage is TRBV7-8 and J usage is TRBJ2-1; D is perhaps TRBD2 (9 bases). The DNA of the CDR3 is TGTGCCAGCAGCTGGCCCCTGCGGGAGGGTACAGGGGGTACGAATGAGCAGTTCTTC. Its protein is CASSWPLREGTGGTNEQFF.